This T cell receptor (beta chain) was found in a study of control samples from healthy donors and cancer patients. Produced via immunoSEQ multiplex PCR; TCRdb's table is partial and in-frame only. The sample contains 150,000 to 200,000 clones, 91% of which appear only once. As to this clone: Other DNA sequences in this specimen translate into the identical CDR3.

This CDR3 is built from 12 residues. V lost 3 bases, J lost 7 bases, and 4 bases lay in between. Sequencing used blood. This chain links TRBV12-3 or TRBV12-4 with TRBJ1-6, with D unresolved. This clonotype originated in a woman in her twenties or thirties in good health. CDR3 coding DNA: TGTGCCAGCAGTTTTGGAAATTCACCCCTCCACTTT. Encoded protein: CASSFGNSPLHF.